Below, 32 T cell receptor beta chains from the same sample are listed, as sequenced in a study of blood T cell repertoires in COVID-19. Method: immunoSEQ multiplex PCR; TCRdb's copy keeps in-frame clones and lacks some. The table has under 400,000 clones, roughly nine tenths seen once. The sample was peripheral blood. The receptor set was obtained from a woman aged 25-40 years with COVID-19, enrolled during active disease.

This rearrangement joins TRBV27 to TRBJ2-3, with a weak D call TRBD1 (7 bases). The CDR3 consists of 16 residues. V gave up 5 bases and J gave up 2 bases, with 17 bases separating them. CDR1 is MNHEY and CDR2 is SMNVEV in the germline V gene (reference sequence). Here the CDR3 reads CASSPRGQGVTDTQYF. The DNA for the CDR3 is TGTGCCAGCAGTCCCCGGGGGCAGGGGGTCACAGATACGCAGTATTTT.

J is TRBJ1-4 and V is TRBV6-5, with a possible D match to TRBD1 (6 bases). Germline V gene lookup returns CDR1 MNHEY and CDR2 SVGAGI. V was trimmed by 6 bases and J by 5 bases, leaving 10 bases between them. The CDR3 totals 13 residues. Here the CDR3 DNA reads TGTGCCAGCAGACCTACAGGGAATGAAAAACTGTTTTTT. Translating it yields CASRPTGNEKLFF.

The V gene is TRBV12-3 or TRBV12-4, the J gene TRBJ1-2, with 8 bases that match TRBD1. The CDR3 has 13 residues. Trimming removed 7 bases from V and 8 bases from J; junction bases left unmatched: 9. The CDR3 is CASTPYRGWGYTF. The CDR3 region has the DNA TGTGCCAGCACCCCTTACAGGGGGTGGGGCTACACCTTC.

This clone appeared once. The V and J genes are TRBV6-6 and TRBJ1-6; 7 bases match TRBD1. This CDR3 contains 17 residues. The V gene's germline CDR1 is MNHNY and CDR2 SVGAGI (reference sequence). V lost 5 bases, J lost 7 bases, and 14 bases stayed unmatched. The CDR3 DNA reads TGTGCCAGCAGTCTCGAATTAACCGGGACAGTAAATTCACCCCTCCACTTT. Its translation: CASSLELTGTVNSPLHF.

The chain uses TRBV24-1 and TRBJ2-3; D gene uncertain. The CDR3 has 13 residues. In germline, CDR1 is KGHDR, CDR2 SFDVKD. V lost 2 bases and J 4 bases, leaving 6 bases between the germline ends. CDR3 sequence reads: CATSDSVSDTQYF. CDR3 in DNA: TGTGCCACCAGTGATTCTGTTTCAGATACGCAGTATTTT.

V is TRBV6-5 and J is TRBJ2-3; 9 bases agree with TRBD1. From germline, CDR1 is MNHEY and CDR2 SVGAGI. The CDR3 consists of 15 residues. J was trimmed by 5 bases and V by 7 bases; bases with no gene match: 10. In nucleotides, the CDR3 is TGTGCCAGCACGTCGGGACAGGGTAGAATAGATACGCAGTATTTT. This gives the protein CASTSGQGRIDTQYF.

This clone was picked up a small number of times. This sequence joins TRBV15 and TRBJ1-3; TRBD1 might be the D (6 bases). V gave up 0 bases and J gave up 0 bases, with 18 bases separating them. The CDR3 has 19 amino acids. Germline V gene lookup returns CDR1 LNHNV and CDR2 YYDKDF (reference sequence). CDR3 bases: TGTGCCACCAGCAGAGATAATAGCAGGGGCAGGAGCTCTGGAAACACCATATATTTT. It is translated as CATSRDNSRGRSSGNTIYF.

The genes are TRBV19 and TRBJ1-1; D unclear. The CDR3 runs to 13 residues. Trimming took 4 bases from V and 1 from J, leaving 7 bases between them. Germline V CDR1 and CDR2: LNHDA, SQIVND (reference sequence). The CDR3 region has the DNA TGTGCCAGTAGTAGGAGGTGGAACACTGAAGCTTTCTTT. Translating gives CASSRRWNTEAFF.

The genes are TRBV11-2 and TRBJ2-5; 8 bases match TRBD2. This CDR3 contains 17 residues. Unmatched junction bases numbered 12, after V lost 1 base and J lost 5 bases. Germline V lookup: CDR1 SGHAT, CDR2 FQNNGV. This CDR3 is CASSLGSGSSREETQYF. CDR3 bases: TGTGCCAGCAGCTTAGGGAGCGGGAGCAGCCGGGAGGAGACCCAGTACTTC.

This chain uses TRBV3-1 (or the pseudogene TRBV3-2) with TRBJ1-1; maybe TRBD1 (5 bases). Trimming cost V 3 bases and J 3 bases, with 8 bases left between them. From germline, CDR1 is LGHDT and CDR2 YNNKEL (reference sequence). CDR3 length: 13 residues. The CDR3 sequence: CASSQWGDTEAFF. In DNA, the CDR3 is TGTGCCAGCAGCCAGTGGGGGGACACTGAAGCTTTCTTT.

This chain links TRBV7-9 with TRBJ2-7; 10 bases are a match to TRBD1. Germline V lookup: CDR1 SEHNR, CDR2 FQNEAQ (reference sequence). The V gene end was trimmed by 6 bases and the J gene end by 3 bases; junction bases not matched to a gene: 5. This CDR3 is built from 14 residues. This CDR3 is CASSPGTGDYEQYF. In DNA form, the CDR3 reads TGTGCCAGCAGTCCCGGGACAGGGGACTACGAGCAGTACTTC. Variable domain in full (rest from reference TRBV7-9 and TRBJ2-7): DTGVSQNPRHKITKRGQNVTFRCDPISEHNRLYWYRQTLGQGPEFLTYFQNEAQLEKSRLLSDRFSAERPKGSFSTLEIQRTEQGDSAMYLCASSPGTGDYEQYFGPGTRLTVT.

In this sample, this clone turned up many times. V usage is TRBV2 and J usage is TRBJ2-7; D is uncertain. Trimming cost V 8 bases and J 4 bases, with 12 bases left between them. The CDR3 extends over 12 amino acids. Germline V CDR1 and CDR2: SNHLY, FYNNEI. The CDR3 sequence: CASRSFSYEQYF. The CDR3 DNA reads TGTGCCAGCCGATCGTTTAGTTACGAGCAGTACTTC.

The chain combines TRBV7-9 with TRBJ2-4; D possibly corresponds to TRBD2 (5 bases). The germline gives CDR1 SEHNR, CDR2 FQNEAQ (reference sequence). This CDR3 comprises 15 residues. Trimming took off 4 bases at V and 4 bases at J, with 14 bases between the two ends. The CDR3: CASSSAGGLKNIQYF. In DNA form, the CDR3 reads TGTGCCAGCAGCTCCGCGGGTGGCCTAAAAAACATTCAGTACTTC.

The rearrangement joins TRBV7-8 to TRBJ1-5; possibly TRBD1 for D (6 bases). The CDR3 spans 13 residues. The V end was cut by 5 bases, the J end by 5 bases, with 10 bases between. Germline CDR1 is SGHVS and CDR2 is FQNEAQ. CDR3 nucleotide sequence: TGTGCCAGCAGCCCCCAGGGGTATCAGCCCCAGCATTTT. Translated, it gives CASSPQGYQPQHF.

The DNA of the CDR3 is TGTGCCAGCAGCTTGGGGGGGACCGCCGTAGAACTGTTTTTT. This sequence encodes CASSLGGTAVELFF. The J gene is TRBJ1-4, the V gene TRBV7-9; TRBD1 is a possible D gene (5 bases). Deletions cut 3 bases from V and 12 bases from J, with 17 bases between. Germline V lookup: CDR1 SEHNR, CDR2 FQNEAQ (reference sequence). The CDR3 loop spans 14 amino acids.

The chain is built from TRBV18 and TRBJ1-2; D is ambiguous. Germline CDR1 KGHSH, CDR2 LQKENI. V shed 1 base and J shed 4 bases, with 7 bases lying between them. This CDR3 is 13 amino acids long. CDR3 DNA: TGTGCCAGCTCACCACGTGAGGGCTATGGCTACACCTTC. Protein sequence: CASSPREGYGYTF. Variable domain in full (rest from reference TRBV18 and TRBJ1-2): NAGVMQNPRHLVRRRGQEARLRCSPMKGHSHVYWYRQLPEEGLKFMVYLQKENIIDESGMPKERFSAEFPKEGPSILRIQQVVRGDSAAYFCASSPREGYGYTFGSGTRLTVV.

The chain couples TRBV27 to TRBJ2-4, with D possibly being TRBD1 (5 bases). Trimming removed 3 bases from V and 7 bases from J, with 10 bases in between. Germline assignment: CDR1 MNHEY and CDR2 SMNVEV (reference sequence). The CDR3 runs 13 residues. The CDR3 protein is CASSFRAQNIQYF. CDR3 DNA sequence: TGTGCCAGCAGTTTCAGGGCCCAGAACATTCAGTACTTC.

This chain connects TRBV7-2 to TRBJ1-2; D is uncertain. The CDR3 has 13 residues. Deletions cut 1 base from V and 8 bases from J, with 11 bases between. Germline V gene lookup returns CDR1 SGHTA and CDR2 FQGNSA. The CDR3 loop reads CASSLVSGSGYTF. In DNA, the CDR3 is TGTGCCAGCAGCTTAGTATCGGGGTCCGGCTACACCTTC.

The sample holds one count of this clone. This chain links TRBV7-9 with TRBJ2-3; TRBD2 aligns across 8 bases. The V gene's germline CDR1 is SEHNR and CDR2 FQNEAQ (reference sequence). V lost 7 bases and J lost 5; bases outside the gene matches: 11. The CDR3 covers 15 residues. DNA of the CDR3: TGTGCCAGCACCCTTGGGGGTAGCGGGAAAGATACGCAGTATTTT. Translation: CASTLGGSGKDTQYF.

The chain links TRBV2 to TRBJ2-3; D is perhaps TRBD2 (6 bases). The ends were cut back, 1 base at V and 4 bases at J, with 27 bases in the middle. CDR1 is SNHLY and CDR2 is FYNNEI in the germline V gene. This CDR3 comprises 20 residues. The CDR3 coding sequence is TGTGCCAGCAGTGAAGTTACCGGGAGTAGTTCTGGGTCCCACCCAGATACGCAGTATTTT. This codes for CASSEVTGSSSGSHPDTQYF.

V and J are TRBV6-5 and TRBJ1-1; tentative D call: TRBD1 (5 bases). Germline V gene data show CDR1 as MNHEY and CDR2 as SVGAGI. The V end lost 10 bases, the J end lost 0 bases, and 12 bases lay between the germline ends. The CDR3 loop spans 13 amino acids. The CDR3 region has the DNA TGTGCCAACCAACAAGGGGTGAACACTGAAGCTTTCTTT. Amino acids: CANQQGVNTEAFF.

V and J are TRBV28 and TRBJ1-4, with no clear D. V gave up 7 bases and J gave up 3 bases, with 18 bases separating them. The CDR3 is 16 residues long. Germline CDR1 reads MDHEN; CDR2 reads SYDVKM. In nucleotides, the CDR3 is TGTGCCAGCACCTTACGGGTCTACGTCGCTAATGAAAAACTGTTTTTT. Translating gives CASTLRVYVANEKLFF.

Turning to this clone: Other DNA sequences in the sample encode the same CDR3. The V and J genes are TRBV2 and TRBJ1-5; possible D gene TRBD1, 5 bases. The CDR3 contains 14 residues. Trimming left V 4 bases short and J 4 bases short, with 11 bases between. The germline CDR1 and CDR2 sequences are SNHLY and FYNNEI. Written as DNA, the CDR3 is TGTGCCAGCAGTGGGCAGGGAGGGAATCAGCCCCAGCATTTT. This encodes CASSGQGGNQPQHF.

This clone was recorded once. The V and J genes are TRBV19 and TRBJ2-1, with TRBD2 matching over 13 bases. The germline gives CDR1 LNHDA, CDR2 SQIVND (reference sequence). Trimming took 6 bases from V and 2 from J; bases not matched to a gene: 10. CDR3 length: 18 amino acids. CDR3 sequence reads: CASSPTPGLAGAYNEQFF. The CDR3 DNA sequence: TGTGCCAGTAGCCCAACCCCAGGACTAGCGGGAGCCTACAATGAGCAGTTCTTC.

In its sample, this clone was seen once. The chain couples TRBV29-1 to TRBJ1-1; D is possibly TRBD1 (6 bases). The CDR3 is 13 residues long. CDR1 and CDR2 (germline): SQVTM, ANQGSEA. With 6 bases removed from V and 0 bases from J, the gap between germline ends came to 11 bases. Here the CDR3 DNA reads TGCAGCGTCCAGGGGCGGTTGAACACTGAAGCTTTCTTT. Protein product: CSVQGRLNTEAFF.

This clone was seen more than once but under ten times. V is TRBV19 and J is TRBJ1-5; D remains ambiguous. CDR1 is LNHDA, CDR2 SQIVND, per germline (reference sequence). The CDR3 consists of 15 residues. Trimming cost V 5 bases and J 1 base, with 12 bases left between them. The DNA for the CDR3 is TGTGCCAGTAGTCGCGTTTTCTCGAGCAATCAGCCCCAGCATTTT. Its protein product is CASSRVFSSNQPQHF.

The chain has TRBV19 and TRBJ1-1; 11 bases line up with TRBD1. The CDR3 is 17 residues long. Germline V CDR1 and CDR2: LNHDA, SQIVND (reference sequence). Germline trimming cut 7 bases from V and 2 bases from J; bases unmatched to any gene: 12. CDR3 nucleotides: TGTGCCAGTACCAATAGGAGGACAGGGGGCAAAAACACTGAAGCTTTCTTT. Translating it yields CASTNRRTGGKNTEAFF.

The V call is TRBV9, the J call TRBJ2-1; D might be TRBD2 (6 bases). Germline values: CDR1 SGDLS, CDR2 YYNGEE. V gave up 0 bases and J gave up 1 base, with 11 bases separating them. The CDR3 is 16 residues long. The CDR3 DNA is TGTGCCAGCAGCGTAGTTAGTAGCGGTTCCTACAATGAGCAGTTCTTC. It codes for CASSVVSSGSYNEQFF.

This chain links TRBV19 with TRBJ2-3, with TRBD2 matching 15 bases. Germline values: CDR1 LNHDA, CDR2 SQIVND (reference sequence). CDR3 length equals 17 residues. V lost 3 bases, J lost 5 bases, and 6 bases stayed unmatched. CDR3 sequence: CASSMGLAGGALDTQYF. The DNA for the CDR3 is TGTGCCAGTAGTATGGGACTAGCGGGAGGAGCCCTAGATACGCAGTATTTT.

CDR3 protein: CASSPTNPYSGANVLTF. CDR3 DNA: TGTGCCAGCAGTCCGACAAATCCCTATTCTGGGGCCAACGTCCTGACTTTC. The chain is built from TRBV28 and TRBJ2-6; D not certain. The CDR3 sequence is 17 residues long. The V and J ends lost 5 bases and 1 base respectively, with 15 bases between them. Germline loops: CDR1 MDHEN, CDR2 SYDVKM. The whole variable domain, remainder taken from reference TRBV28 and TRBJ2-6, is DVKVTQSSRYLVKRTGEKVFLECVQDMDHENMFWYRQDPGLGLRLIYFSYDVKMKEKGDIPEGYSVSREKKERFSLILESASTNQTSMYLCASSPTNPYSGANVLTFGAGSRLTVL.

The V and J genes are TRBV6-5 and TRBJ2-2; D gene unclear. Looked up from germline, CDR1 is MNHEY and CDR2 is SVGAGI. CDR3 size: 13 residues. Trimming removed 8 bases from V and 1 base from J, with 8 bases in between. CDR3 nucleotide sequence: TGTGCCAGCGGCCAAGTGAACACCGGGGAGCTGTTTTTT. It codes for CASGQVNTGELFF.

This chain uses TRBV30 with TRBJ2-3; D ambiguous. V dropped 3 bases and J dropped 2 bases, with 12 bases sitting between them. Germline-derived CDR1 and CDR2 are GTSNPN and SVGIG (reference sequence). The CDR3 totals 14 residues. This chain's CDR3 is CAWRSGPDTDTQYF. The DNA of the CDR3 is TGTGCCTGGAGGTCAGGCCCCGACACAGATACGCAGTATTTT.